The rows below give T cell receptor beta chains drawn from one sample of a study of PD-L1 blockade in urothelial cancer. The data were produced by immunoSEQ multiplex PCR, yet TCRdb's version contains in-frame clones alone and is incomplete. The table has over 65,000 clones, under 90% seen once. The sample here was PBMCs, taken around atezolizumab (anti-PD-L1) treatment. The receptors were sampled from a man aged 65 to 79 with urothelial cancer. Both conserved end residues are part of each CDR3. The order of the fields is clone size, D gene, V gene, J gene, CDR3 DNA, CDR3 protein. The D gene is left open where the match is weak. Expanded clones are given a class, and other clones once, few, many or no size at all.

NA	TRBD1	TRBV2	TRBJ1-1	TGTGCCAGCAATTATCGGTCAGGGGGCACTGAAGCTTTCTTT	CASNYRSGGTEAFF
NA	NA	TRBV15	TRBJ1-5	TGTGCCACCAGCAGACCGGAAAGGAGTCAGCCCCAGCATTTT	CATSRPERSQPQHF
NA	NA	TRBV7-7	TRBJ2-1	TGTGCCAGCAGCTCAGGTGTACGGAATGAGCAGTTCTTC	CASSSGVRNEQFF
NA	NA	TRBV28	TRBJ1-2	TGTGCCAGCAACAGTTTCTCAGGGGACGGCTACACCTTC	CASNSFSGDGYTF
NA	TRBD1	TRBV11-2	TRBJ2-6	TGTGCCAGCAGCCCAGGACAGGGGGCCCTCTCTGGGGCCAACGTCCTGACTTTC	CASSPGQGALSGANVLTF
NA	NA	TRBV5-8	TRBJ1-2	TGTGCCAGCGGGGTTTCCGCGGGCACCTTC	CASGVSAGTF
NA	TRBD1	TRBV11-1	TRBJ2-2	TGTGCCAGCAGCTTGACAGGGGCCACCGGGGAGCTGTTTTTT	CASSLTGATGELFF
NA	TRBD2	TRBV5-4	TRBJ2-1	TGTGCCAGCAGTTGGACTAGCGGAAAACTTTACAATGAGCAGTTCTTC	CASSWTSGKLYNEQFF
NA	NA	TRBV5-1	TRBJ2-2	TGCGCCAGCACCCTGGACTTCGCGAACACCGGGGAGCTGTTTTTT	CASTLDFANTGELFF
NA	TRBD1	TRBV10-1	TRBJ1-1	TGCGCCAGCAGAGCTTCGGCAGGGGGCGAGACTGAAGCTTTCTTT	CASRASAGGETEAFF
NA	TRBD1	TRBV6-1	TRBJ2-1	TGTGCCAGCAGTGGGCGACAGGGTTTCGTGGACTCCTACAATGAGCAGTTCTTC	CASSGRQGFVDSYNEQFF
NA	NA	TRBV7-9	TRBJ2-2	TGTGCCAGCAGCGTGGGCCTGGGGGCCACCGGGGAGCTGTTTTTT	CASSVGLGATGELFF
NA	NA	TRBV19	TRBJ2-3	TGTGCCAGTAAATCACAGTACAGCACAGATACGCAGTATTTT	CASKSQYSTDTQYF
NA	TRBD1	TRBV2	TRBJ2-5	TGTGCCAGCAGTGTAGAGGGCAGGGGGCCCCAAGAGACCCAGTACTTC	CASSVEGRGPQETQYF
NA	NA	TRBV7-6	TRBJ2-3	TGTGCCAGCAGCTTAGTGGGACAAAGCACAGATACGCAGTATTTT	CASSLVGQSTDTQYF
NA	TRBD2	TRBV7-2	TRBJ2-3	TGTGCCAGCAGCCCCAGACTAGCGGGAGTCCGAGCAGATACGCAGTATTTT	CASSPRLAGVRADTQYF
NA	TRBD1	TRBV27	TRBJ2-2	TGTGCCAGCAGTTTAAGACAGGGCGACACCGGGGAGCTGTTTTTT	CASSLRQGDTGELFF
few	NA	TRBV6-6	TRBJ2-5	TGTGCCAGCAGTTACGGGGGCGGGGAGACCCAGTACTTC	CASSYGGGETQYF
NA	TRBD2	TRBV19	TRBJ2-5	TGTGCCAGTAGTAGGGTAGCGGGAGGTCAAGAGACCCAGTACTTC	CASSRVAGGQETQYF
once	TRBD1	TRBV19	TRBJ2-6	TGTGCCAGTAGTACATCCGGGACAGGGGTACCTGGGGCCAACGTCCTGACTTTC	CASSTSGTGVPGANVLTF
few	NA	TRBV20-1	TRBJ1-2	TGCAGTGCTAGACAGGGCTATGGCTACACCTTC	CSARQGYGYTF
few	NA	TRBV4-1	TRBJ1-2	TGCGCCAGCAGCCAAGAGGGGGGCTATGGCTACACCTTC	CASSQEGGYGYTF
NA	NA	TRBV10-3	TRBJ2-5	TGTGCCATCAGTCGACTAGAAGGCTCGGAGACCCAGTACTTC	CAISRLEGSETQYF
once	TRBD1	TRBV28	TRBJ2-2	TGTGCCAGCAGGGGGCCAGGGGGCACCGGGGAGCTGTTTTTT	CASRGPGGTGELFF
NA	NA	TRBV5-6	TRBJ2-3	TGTGCCAGCAGCTCCCGGGGGGCTGGGTCCCCCACGATAACAGATACGCAGTATTTT	CASSSRGAGSPTITDTQYF
once	TRBD2	TRBV6-1	TRBJ2-1	TGTGCCAGCAGTGCTCAGCGGGGGGTTTACAATGAGCAGTTCTTC	CASSAQRGVYNEQFF
NA	TRBD1	TRBV6-5	TRBJ1-2	TGTGCCAGCACCACAGGGGGCTGGATCTATGGCTACACCTTC	CASTTGGWIYGYTF
NA	TRBD2	TRBV13	TRBJ2-1	TGTGCCAGCAGCAAAAAATCACCCAAAGCGGGATCCCTCTACAATGAGCAGTTCTTC	CASSKKSPKAGSLYNEQFF
NA	TRBD1	TRBV27	TRBJ2-7	TGTGCCAGCAGGTCTTCGGACAGGGGGCCGGACGAGCAGTACTTC	CASRSSDRGPDEQYF